This TCR beta chain was found in a study of T-cell reconstitution after alpha-beta-depleted transplantation in children. A few counts support this clonotype. This sample's TCRbeta library carried unique molecular identifier barcodes. TCRdb ran MiXCR on the PCR reads and lists one entry per CDR3 protein. This sample has some 240,000 distinct CDR3 sequences, with over 9.5% found just once. The germline CDR1 and CDR2 sequences are MGHRA and YSYEKL. The CDR3 is 14 amino acids. V was trimmed by 2 bases and J by 6 bases, leaving 11 bases between them. Source: PBMCs from the stem cell graft donor, taken from the stem cell graft. The sequence derives from a human donor who donated a stem cell graft to a child with SCID. The chain carries TRBV4-1 and TRBJ1-5, with D possibly TRBD1 on 6 matching bases. The CDR3 sequence: CASSQLAGAQPQHF. The CDR3 nucleotides read TGCGCCAGCAGCCAATTGGCAGGGGCTCAGCCCCAGCATTTT.